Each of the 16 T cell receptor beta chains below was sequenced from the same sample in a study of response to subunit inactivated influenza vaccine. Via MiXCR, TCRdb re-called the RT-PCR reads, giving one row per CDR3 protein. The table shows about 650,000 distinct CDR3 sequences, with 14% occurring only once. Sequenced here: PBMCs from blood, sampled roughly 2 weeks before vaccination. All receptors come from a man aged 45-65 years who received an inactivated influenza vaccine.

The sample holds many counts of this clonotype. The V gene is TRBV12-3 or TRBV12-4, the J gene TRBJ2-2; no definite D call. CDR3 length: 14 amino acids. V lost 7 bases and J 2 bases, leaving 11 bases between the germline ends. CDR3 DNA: TGTGCCAGCAATGAGGACGGCAACACCGGGGAGCTGTTTTTT. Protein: CASNEDGNTGELFF.

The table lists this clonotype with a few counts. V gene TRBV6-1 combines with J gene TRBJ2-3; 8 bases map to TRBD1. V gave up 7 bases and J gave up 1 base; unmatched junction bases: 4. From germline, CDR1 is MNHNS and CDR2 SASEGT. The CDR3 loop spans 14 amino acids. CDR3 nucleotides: TGTGCCAGCACACCGGGACAGGGCACAGATACGCAGTATTTT. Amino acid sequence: CASTPGQGTDTQYF.

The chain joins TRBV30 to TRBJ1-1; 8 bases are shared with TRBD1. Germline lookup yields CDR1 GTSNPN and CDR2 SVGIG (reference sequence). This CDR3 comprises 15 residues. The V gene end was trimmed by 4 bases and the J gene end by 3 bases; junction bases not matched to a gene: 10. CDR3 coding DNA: TGTGCCTGGACCCCCTTGGACAGGGAGGACACTGAAGCTTTCTTT. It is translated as CAWTPLDREDTEAFF.

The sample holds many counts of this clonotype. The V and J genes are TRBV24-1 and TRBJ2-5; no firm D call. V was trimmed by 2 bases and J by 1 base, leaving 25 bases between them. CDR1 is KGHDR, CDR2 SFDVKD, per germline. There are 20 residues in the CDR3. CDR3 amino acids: CATSDSFSGRLTSFQETQYF. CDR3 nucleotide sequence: TGTGCCACCAGTGATTCGTTTAGTGGGCGGCTTACAAGTTTCCAAGAGACCCAGTACTTC.

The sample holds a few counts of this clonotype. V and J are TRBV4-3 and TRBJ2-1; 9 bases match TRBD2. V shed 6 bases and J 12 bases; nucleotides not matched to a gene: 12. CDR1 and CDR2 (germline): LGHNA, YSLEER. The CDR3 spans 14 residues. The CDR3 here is CASSPEAGGTAQFF. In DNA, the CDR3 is TGCGCCAGCAGTCCGGAAGCGGGAGGCACAGCGCAGTTCTTC.

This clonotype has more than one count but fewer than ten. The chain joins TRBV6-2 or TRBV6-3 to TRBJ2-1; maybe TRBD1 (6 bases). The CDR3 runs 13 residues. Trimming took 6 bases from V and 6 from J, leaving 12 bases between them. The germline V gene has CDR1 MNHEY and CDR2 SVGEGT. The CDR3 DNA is TGTGCCAGCAGAAGACAGGCGGTCAATGAGCAGTTCTTC. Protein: CASRRQAVNEQFF.

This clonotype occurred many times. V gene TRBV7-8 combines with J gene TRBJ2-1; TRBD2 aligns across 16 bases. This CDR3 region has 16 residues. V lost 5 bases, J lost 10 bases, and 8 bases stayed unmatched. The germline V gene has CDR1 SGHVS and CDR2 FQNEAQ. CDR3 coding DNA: TGTGCCAGCAGCGCCCCTGGGGGACTAGCGGGAGGGGAGCAGTTCTTC. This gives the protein CASSAPGGLAGGEQFF.

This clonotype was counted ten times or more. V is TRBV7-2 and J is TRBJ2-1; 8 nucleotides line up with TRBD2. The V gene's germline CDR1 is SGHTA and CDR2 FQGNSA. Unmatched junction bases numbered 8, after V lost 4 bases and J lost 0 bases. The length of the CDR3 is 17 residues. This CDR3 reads CASSSRRSGSSYNEQFF. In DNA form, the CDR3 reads TGTGCCAGCAGCTCTCGCCGCAGCGGGAGCTCCTACAATGAGCAGTTCTTC.

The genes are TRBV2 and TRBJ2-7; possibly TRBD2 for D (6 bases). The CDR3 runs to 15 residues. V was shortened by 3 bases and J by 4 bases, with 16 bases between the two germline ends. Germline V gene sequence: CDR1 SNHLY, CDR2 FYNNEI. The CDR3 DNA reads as TGTGCCAGCAGTGATCCAGCGGGCGCCACATACGAGCAGTACTTC. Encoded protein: CASSDPAGATYEQYF. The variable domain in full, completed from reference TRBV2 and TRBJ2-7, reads EPEVTQTPSHQVTQMGQEVILRCVPISNHLYFYWYRQILGQKVEFLVSFYNNEISEKSEIFDDQFSVERPDGSNFTLKIRSTKLEDSAMYFCASSDPAGATYEQYFGPGTRLTVT.

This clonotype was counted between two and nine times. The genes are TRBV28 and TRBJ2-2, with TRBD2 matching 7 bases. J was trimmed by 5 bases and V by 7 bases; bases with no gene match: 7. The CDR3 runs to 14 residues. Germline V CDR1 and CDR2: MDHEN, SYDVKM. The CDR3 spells CASMGGVATGELFF. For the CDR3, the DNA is TGTGCCAGCATGGGGGGGGTCGCTACCGGGGAGCTGTTTTTT.

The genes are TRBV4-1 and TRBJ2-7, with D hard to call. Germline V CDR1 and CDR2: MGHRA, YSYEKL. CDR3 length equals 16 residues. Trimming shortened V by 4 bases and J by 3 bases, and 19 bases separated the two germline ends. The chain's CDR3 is CASSRMAHIQNYEQYF. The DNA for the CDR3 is TGCGCCAGCAGCCGGATGGCACACATTCAGAACTACGAGCAGTACTTC.

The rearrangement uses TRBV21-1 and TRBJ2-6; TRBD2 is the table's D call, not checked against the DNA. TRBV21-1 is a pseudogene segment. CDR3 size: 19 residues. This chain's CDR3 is CASSTRLSGGVSGANVLTF. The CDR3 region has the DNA TGTGCCAGCAGCACCCGACTTAGCGGGGGAGTATCTGGGGCCAACGTCCTGACTTTC.

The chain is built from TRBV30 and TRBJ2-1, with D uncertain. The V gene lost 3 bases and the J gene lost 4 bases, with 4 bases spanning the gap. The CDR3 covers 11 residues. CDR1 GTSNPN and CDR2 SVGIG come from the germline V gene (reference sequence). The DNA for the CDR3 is TGTGCCTGGAGCATTTACAATGAGCAGTTCTTC. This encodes CAWSIYNEQFF.

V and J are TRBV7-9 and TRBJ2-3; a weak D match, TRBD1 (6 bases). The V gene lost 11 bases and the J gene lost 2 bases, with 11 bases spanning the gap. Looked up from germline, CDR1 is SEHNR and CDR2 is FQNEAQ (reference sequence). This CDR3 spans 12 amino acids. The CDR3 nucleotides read TGTGCCGGGGACACCTTCACAGATACGCAGTATTTT. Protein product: CAGDTFTDTQYF.

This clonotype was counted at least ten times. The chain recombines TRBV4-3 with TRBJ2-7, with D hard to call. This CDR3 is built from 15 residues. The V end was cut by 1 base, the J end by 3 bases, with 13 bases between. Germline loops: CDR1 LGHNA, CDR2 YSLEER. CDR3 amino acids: CASSQGLTGYYEQYF. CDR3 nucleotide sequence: TGCGCCAGCAGCCAAGGCCTGACTGGTTACTACGAGCAGTACTTC.

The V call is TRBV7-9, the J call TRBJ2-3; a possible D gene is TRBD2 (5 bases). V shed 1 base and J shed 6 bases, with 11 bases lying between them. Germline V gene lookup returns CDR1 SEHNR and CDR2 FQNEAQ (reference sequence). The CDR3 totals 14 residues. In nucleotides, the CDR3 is TGTGCCAGCAGCTTAGTTCGGGGTGCGGATACGCAGTATTTT. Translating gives CASSLVRGADTQYF.